These 6 T cell receptor beta chains share one sample of origin, sequenced in a study of blood T cell repertoires in COVID-19. The data were produced by immunoSEQ multiplex PCR, yet TCRdb's version contains in-frame clones alone and is incomplete. The data show around 400,000 clones, with approximately 89% seen just once and 0.86% held by the top ten. The sample comprised PBMCs or T cells enriched from blood (not recorded which). Receptors originate from a woman aged 40-49 years who had been exposed to COVID-19.

The chain recombines TRBV7-2 with TRBJ2-1, with 8 bases that match TRBD2. The CDR3 loop spans 17 amino acids. Germline trimming cut 4 bases from V and 1 base from J; bases unmatched to any gene: 9. Germline CDR1 reads SGHTA; CDR2 reads FQGNSA. CDR3 in DNA: TGTGCCAGCAGCTCCCGGACTAGCTCAGTATCCTACAATGAGCAGTTCTTC. This encodes CASSSRTSSVSYNEQFF.

J is TRBJ2-3 and V is TRBV7-6, with 7 bases matching TRBD2. CDR1 and CDR2 from the germline V gene are SGHVS and FNYEAQ. V lost 3 bases, J lost 0 bases, and 6 bases stayed unmatched. The CDR3 is 16 residues long. DNA of the CDR3: TGTGCCAGCAGCTTGGGGGGGTTCTCGAGCACAGATACGCAGTATTTT. It codes for CASSLGGFSSTDTQYF. The full variable domain, with the rest looked up from reference TRBV7-6 and TRBJ2-3, is GAGVSQSPRYKVTKRGQDVALRCDPISGHVSLYWYRQALGQGPEFLTYFNYEAQQDKSGLPNDRFSAERPEGSISTLTIQRTEQRDSAMYRCASSLGGFSSTDTQYFGPGTRLTVL.

V is TRBV13 and J is TRBJ1-1; D not resolved. The V and J ends lost 5 bases and 1 base respectively, with 14 bases between them. Germline V lookup: CDR1 PRHDT, CDR2 FYEKMQ (reference sequence). CDR3 size: 15 residues. CDR3 sequence: CASSPQRRGNTEAFF. The DNA for the CDR3 is TGTGCCAGCAGCCCCCAGAGGCGCGGGAACACTGAAGCTTTCTTT.

This clone was counted a single time. The chain uses TRBV12-3 or TRBV12-4 and TRBJ2-7; 7 bases line up with TRBD1. With V trimmed by 6 bases and J by 2 bases, 4 bases remained unmatched. This CDR3 comprises 13 residues. CDR3 sequence (DNA): TGTGCCAGCAGGGGACAGCTGACCTACGAGCAGTACTTC. Encoded protein: CASRGQLTYEQYF.

The J gene is TRBJ1-2, the V gene TRBV18; possible D gene TRBD1, 5 bases. Trimming stripped 2 bases from V and 7 bases from J, with 14 bases between. This CDR3 comprises 14 residues. Per germline, CDR1 KGHSH and CDR2 LQKENI. The CDR3 nucleotides read TGTGCCAGCTCACCAAACGGGGGGGATACTGGCTACACCTTC. This codes for CASSPNGGDTGYTF.

V usage is TRBV11-3 and J usage is TRBJ2-7, with no clear D. The CDR3 has 12 amino acids. CDR1 is SGHNT and CDR2 is YENEEA in the germline V gene. V was trimmed by 2 bases and J by 6 bases, leaving 8 bases between them. This CDR3 reads CASSLYPLEQYF. CDR3 in DNA: TGTGCCAGCAGCTTATATCCCCTCGAGCAGTACTTC.